The rows below give T cell receptor beta chains drawn from one sample of a study of blood T cell repertoires in COVID-19. TCRdb's table, derived via immunoSEQ multiplex PCR, lists solely in-frame clones and lacks some. The table includes approximately 500,000 clones, 85% to 90% detected once. The sample taken for sequencing was peripheral blood. The origin of the receptors is a woman between 45 and 65 years old with COVID-19, enrolled during active disease. CDR3s include the opening cysteine and the closing phenylalanine or tryptophan. The D gene is left open where the match is weak. Clone sizes are given selectively: once, few, many, or a class where the clone is expanded.

v_gene	j_gene	abundance	d_gene	CDR3aa	CDR3nt
TRBV27	TRBJ1-2	-	-	CASSSPAAGYTF	TGTGCCAGCAGTTCCCCCGCGGCTGGCTACACCTTC
TRBV6-5	TRBJ1-5	once	-	CASSYKESNQPQHF	TGTGCCAGCAGTTACAAGGAGAGCAATCAGCCCCAGCATTTT
TRBV28	TRBJ1-1	-	TRBD1	CASSFLDRGLDTEAFF	TGTGCCAGCAGTTTCCTGGACAGGGGGCTCGACACTGAAGCTTTCTTT
TRBV27	TRBJ2-7	few	-	CASSLSQGSYEQYF	TGTGCCAGCAGTTTATCCCAGGGGAGCTACGAGCAGTACTTC
TRBV9	TRBJ2-7	-	TRBD2	CASSSPGGSVEQYF	TGTGCCAGCAGCTCCCCCGGGGGGAGCGTCGAGCAGTACTTC
TRBV16	TRBJ1-2	-	TRBD1	CASSQLGDRPPYGYTF	TGTGCCAGCAGCCAATTAGGGGACAGGCCACCCTATGGCTACACCTTC
TRBV2	TRBJ1-3	-	-	CASNYDRERNTIYF	TGTGCCAGCAACTATGACAGAGAACGAAACACCATATATTTT
TRBV19	TRBJ2-3	-	-	CASKVSGTDTQYF	TGTGCCAGTAAGGTCTCAGGGACAGATACGCAGTATTTT
TRBV6-5	TRBJ2-7	-	TRBD1	CASSYFGQASYEQYF	TGTGCCAGCAGTTACTTCGGACAGGCATCCTACGAGCAGTACTTC
TRBV30	TRBJ1-2	-	TRBD1	CAWSLGQGNGYTF	TGTGCCTGGAGCTTGGGACAGGGGAATGGCTACACCTTC
TRBV2	TRBJ2-3	-	-	CALVGTNTQYF	TGTGCCCTTGTCGGAACTAATACGCAGTATTTT
TRBV11-2	TRBJ1-2	-	TRBD1	CASSSSRDRGSRRGYTF	TGTGCCAGCAGCTCCTCCCGGGACAGGGGCTCAAGAAGAGGCTACACCTTC
TRBV9	TRBJ2-1	-	TRBD2	CASSVLGGGSYNEQFF	TGTGCCAGCAGCGTACTGGGCGGGGGTTCCTACAATGAGCAGTTCTTC
TRBV9	TRBJ1-2	-	-	CASSVTSRHTNYGYTF	TGTGCCAGCAGCGTAACTAGCCGCCATACTAACTATGGCTACACCTTC
TRBV5-1	TRBJ2-7	-	-	CASSYTGSYEQYF	TGCGCCAGCAGCTACACAGGGTCCTACGAGCAGTACTTC
TRBV19	TRBJ1-5	-	TRBD1	CASSIVAGTGQPQHF	TGTGCCAGTAGTATAGTGGCAGGGACAGGGCAGCCCCAGCATTTT
TRBV10-1	TRBJ2-2	-	TRBD2	CASSEAGGTGELFF	TGCGCCAGCAGTGAAGCGGGGGGCACCGGGGAGCTGTTTTTT
TRBV27	TRBJ2-2	-	TRBD2	CASSLFSGGGELFF	TGTGCCAGCAGTTTATTTTCGGGGGGCGGGGAGCTGTTTTTT
TRBV5-4	TRBJ1-1	-	-	CASSLALAGSWSGEAFF	TGTGCCAGCAGCTTGGCTCTGGCGGGATCCTGGAGTGGTGAAGCTTTCTTT